This T cell receptor (beta chain) appears in the sequencing data of a study of identifying expanded T cells in peripheral blood. Study-wide results and caveats: Differentially abundant clones: about 1.2 between replicates, about 16 at two to three weeks, 19 to 20 at four. Clone count variance between roughly 2-week samples rose with total template count.

Sequencing used immunoSEQ multiplex PCR; TCRdb keeps in-frame clones, though not all of them. The table records 95,000 to 150,000 clones, around 84% of them present only once. This CDR3 spans 15 amino acids. The germline V and J ends were trimmed by 4 bases and 4 bases, with 14 bases remaining between them. Per germline, CDR1 LNHDA and CDR2 SQIVND (reference sequence). Healthy donors had no documented immune events, such as infections, while sampled. Turning to this clone: No antigen is known for it.

The clonotype was recovered from a person aged 18 to 69 in good health. The chain recombines TRBV19 with TRBJ2-1; D is unclear. Sequenced: blood. CDR3 in DNA: TGTGCCAGTAGTACAGACCTAGGGCAGTACAATGAGCAGTTCTTC. It encodes CASSTDLGQYNEQFF.